This record concerns one TCR beta chain sequence. Its antigen remains unidentified. No qualities accompany the bases; no much larger clone lies one base away. The data were taken from a study of blood T cells in healthy people across ages (dated by TCRdb to the mid-2010s). At the level of the whole study: Template switching captured roughly one uniquely barcoded TCR beta cDNA molecule per two T cells in model experiments. Donors were grouped into four age groups: young (average about 15 years), middle-aged (about 40), aged (62) and long-lived (just over 80). To track age-related changes in TCR beta repertoire diversity, the study relied on deep sequencing normalized with unique cDNA molecular identifiers. Donors of different ages were randomly distributed across sequencing lanes to avoid experimental bias. The study analyzed two additional independent replicas of 1 million unique cDNA reads from the same blood draw for two donors, one aged 18 to 30 and one aged 80 or older.

V is pared back by 6 bases and J by 0 bases, with 12 bases lying between the germline termini. The CDR3 measures 16 amino acids from cysteine to phenylalanine. Solely the CDR3 DNA is kept, with 48 bases framed from the first base. CDR1 and CDR2 are read off the germline V gene as MNHNS and SASEGT. The library was made by 5' RACE. The sequencing machine was an Illumina HiSeq 2500. A second PCR of about 6 to 11 cycles was run with a J-beta primer mix and a sample-barcoded 5' primer. A template-switch 5' adaptor carrying 12 random nucleotides introduced a unique molecular identifier onto each TCR beta cDNA molecule. Each sample yielded at least 2.5 million CDR3-containing paired-end reads. First-strand cDNA was synthesized from all RNA with the Mint cDNA synthesis kit, primed by a TRBC-specific oligonucleotide. After uracil-DNA glycosylase treatment, a first 18-cycle PCR used universal primers M1SS and BC2_uni_R on all cDNA. In the original analysis: For normalization, 1 million high-quality reads, each with a distinct molecular identifier, were randomly selected from each sample. Instead of being binned into consensus sequences, reads with shared molecular identifiers were discarded. MiTCR, set to a Q25 quality threshold and the strictest error-elimination algorithm, was used for CDR3 identification, clonotype clustering and error correction. A nonparametric unseen species model with Euler transformation was used to estimate a lower bound on total TCR beta diversity. TCRdb ran its own pipeline on the public reads, namely fastp trimming at Q25 and MiXCR clone calling, and kept in-frame beta chains. A single entry per CDR3 protein holds the most common genes and DNA from its merged rows. None of the V and J calls come from the authors' own analysis; TCRdb made them. For this sample there are 1,500,000 or so distinct CDR3 sequences; approximately 43% appear just once. 4% of the sample lies in the top ten.

Study-level results and caveats: Since profiling was done on bulk unsorted PBMCs, naive and antigen-experienced compartments could not be conclusively compared. Observed TCR beta diversity per million T cells fell roughly linearly with age, and a significant reduction was already apparent by age roughly 41. Estimates of total diversity from one million sequenced T cells were regarded as lower bounds and underestimates. Compared with the aged group, more naive CD4+ T cells, fewer expanded clones and increased TCR diversity were shown by the long-lived group, suggesting age selection. The percentage of naive T cells measured by flow cytometry correlated strongly with observed TCR beta diversity. Because donor CMV infection status was unknown, age-related changes in expanded clonotypes were potentially confounded.

Systemically healthy Caucasian individuals from Russia, 35 to 40 in total and aged about 6 to 100 years, were included as donors. Each donor gave 8 to 10 milliliters of peripheral blood, drawn into EDTA-treated Vacutainer tubes. PBMCs were isolated by Ficoll-Paque density-gradient centrifugation, with at least 7 million obtained per sample. Total RNA was extracted from PBMCs with Trizol reagent, with at least 5 micrograms obtained per sample. For every donor, flow cytometry on a PBMC aliquot measured the percentage of naive CD45RAhigh/CD27high T cells. Here the chain combines TRBV6-1 and TRBJ1-6; no D gene call is confident. The sequenced sample consisted of blood. The clonotype originates from a woman aged 18-29 years in good health. This receptor has the CDR3 CASSERTSSYNSPLHF. The nucleotides are TGTGCCAGCAGCGAGAGGACGAGCTCCTATAATTCACCCCTCCACTTT.